This TCR beta chain was captured by sequencing in a study of CD8 T cells in Susac syndrome. Study-level information: Within the sequenced Susac syndrome patient group, over five exhibited active disease and roughly 8 were in remission.

Sequencing of TCR beta covered CD8+ and CD4+ T cells obtained from blood. After extraction with the RNeasy kit, roughly 0.45 to 1 ug of the RNA was reverse transcribed using random hexamers. Across 54 Vbeta and 13 Jbeta, immunoSEQ multiplex PCR amplified TCR beta CDR3. TCRdb reprocessed the immunoSEQ multiplex PCR reads via MiXCR and lists one record per CDR3 protein. This sample has 200,000 to 250,000 distinct CDR3 sequences, with 94% found just once. Germline V CDR1 and CDR2: GTSNPN, SVGIG (reference sequence). V dropped 2 bases and J dropped 9 bases, with 17 bases sitting between them. The CDR3 spans 15 residues.

The receptor was derived from a human donor with Susac syndrome. The sample consisted of CD4+ T cells from PBMCs. The chain joins TRBV30 to TRBJ1-6, with D tentatively TRBD1 (6 bases). The CDR3 DNA sequence: TGTGCCTGGAGTACGCTGATGGTACAGGGTTCACCCCTCCACTTT. Amino acid sequence: CAWSTLMVQGSPLHF.